This TCR beta chain was identified during a study of blood T cell repertoires in COVID-19. Study background: The study drew acute and convalescent COVID-19 samples from the United States, Italy and Spain. T cells, B-cell-depleted T cells, or PBMCs supplied cDNA or gDNA.

Allocation to cohorts depended on clinical history reported by the participants. A PCR-confirmed or clinician-diagnosed COVID-19 case had contacted exposed participants within 2 weeks of entry. This CDR3 region has 14 residues. V lost 8 bases, J lost 6 bases, and 9 bases stayed unmatched. The germline gives CDR1 MNHEY, CDR2 SVGAGI. Some clones are missing from TCRdb's copy, which holds only in-frame ones; the method was immunoSEQ multiplex PCR. The sample holds approximately 250,000 clones, roughly 90% seen once. The rearrangement links TRBV6-5 to TRBJ1-5, with TRBD1 matching over 8 bases. The origin of this receptor is a middle-aged man who had been exposed to COVID-19. Sequenced material: PBMCs or T cells enriched from blood (not recorded which). The CDR3 loop is CASDRGGVFQPQHF. In DNA, the CDR3 is TGTGCCAGCGACAGGGGAGGGGTTTTTCAGCCCCAGCATTTT.